The 18 T cell receptor beta chains below all came from one sample that was sequenced in a study of type 1 and type 2 diabetes patients. Amplification started from genomic DNA. A primer set of 30 forward and 13 reverse primers amplified the CDR3. TCRdb re-analysed the multiplex PCR reads in MiXCR, keeping a single row per CDR3 protein. Of around 300,000 distinct CDR3 sequences listed, roughly 50% are singletons. What was sequenced was peripheral blood mononuclear cells (PBMCs). Every receptor here comes from a man younger than 35 with type 2 diabetes.

The chain couples TRBV30 to TRBJ1-3, with D unresolved. The CDR3 consists of 13 residues. The V end lost 2 bases, the J end lost 8 bases, and 13 bases lay between the germline ends. Germline CDR1 GTSNPN, CDR2 SVGIG (reference sequence). The CDR3 DNA reads TGTGCCTGGAGTCCCCGGGTTCTCTACACCATATATTTT. Translating gives CAWSPRVLYTIYF.

The chain joins TRBV5-6 to TRBJ1-5; D gene uncertain. The germline CDR1 and CDR2 sequences are SGHDT and YYEEEE. Trimming pared 0 bases from V and 6 bases from J, leaving 10 bases between. The CDR3 contains 14 residues. CDR3 loop: CASSLGVSGQPQHF. CDR3 nucleotides: TGTGCCAGCAGCTTGGGGGTCTCGGGTCAGCCCCAGCATTTT.

This rearrangement joins TRBV28 to TRBJ2-5; tentatively, D is TRBD1 or TRBD2 (6 bases each). CDR3 length equals 17 residues. The V gene lost 4 bases and the J gene lost 2 bases, with 20 bases spanning the gap. Germline CDR1 MDHEN, CDR2 SYDVKM. This CDR3 reads CASSWFGEEGEQETQYF. The CDR3 DNA is TGTGCCAGCAGTTGGTTTGGGGAGGAGGGGGAACAAGAGACCCAGTACTTC.

This clonotype was seen only a few times. This CDR3 is CASSFTSYEQYF. The CDR3 DNA sequence: TGTGCCAGCAGCTTCACCTCCTACGAGCAGTACTTC. V and J are TRBV12-3 or TRBV12-4 and TRBJ2-7; D uncertain. The length of the CDR3 is 12 residues. V was clipped by 6 bases and J by 0 bases, with 6 bases between them.

In this sample, this clonotype turned up once. The CDR3 nucleotides are TGTGCCAGTAGTATAGAACTGGCCAGCGGGAGGGCCCATGAGCAGTTCTTC. This codes for CASSIELASGRAHEQFF. The genes are TRBV19 and TRBJ2-1; 10 bases are a match to TRBD2. The length of the CDR3 is 17 residues. The V and J ends lost 0 bases and 8 bases, in that order; junction bases with no gene match: 10. Germline CDR1 is LNHDA and CDR2 is SQIVND (reference sequence).

This clonotype was seen a handful of times. This chain joins TRBV27 and TRBJ1-1, with TRBD1 matching over 8 bases. This CDR3 comprises 16 residues. CDR1 and CDR2 (germline): MNHEY, SMNVEV (reference sequence). After removal of 2 bases from V and 5 bases from J, the junction contained 10 bases not matched to a gene. CDR3 loop: CASSLGTGRLVTEAFF. DNA of the CDR3: TGTGCCAGCAGTTTAGGGACAGGAAGGTTGGTAACTGAAGCTTTCTTT.

The rearrangement joins TRBV19 to TRBJ2-7, with 15 bases lining up with TRBD2. The CDR3 runs 18 residues. Germline V lookup: CDR1 LNHDA, CDR2 SQIVND (reference sequence). V gave up 5 bases and J gave up 0 bases; unmatched junction bases: 8. CDR3 amino acids: CASSFGGLAGGLSYEQYF. The CDR3 DNA sequence: TGTGCCAGTAGTTTCGGGGGACTAGCGGGAGGCCTCTCCTACGAGCAGTACTTC.

This clonotype was recorded a few times. The J gene is TRBJ2-1, the V gene TRBV19; D uncertain. The CDR3 length is 12 residues. Germline CDR1 LNHDA, CDR2 SQIVND (reference sequence). V lost 6 bases and J 10 bases, leaving 13 bases between the germline ends. The CDR3 DNA sequence: TGTGCCAGTAGCCTAATCATTGGCGAGCAGTTCTTC. Protein product: CASSLIIGEQFF.

V usage is TRBV27 and J usage is TRBJ1-1; tentative D call: TRBD1 (5 bases). Germline loops: CDR1 MNHEY, CDR2 SMNVEV (reference sequence). V dropped 6 bases and J dropped 5 bases, with 16 bases sitting between them. This CDR3 is built from 14 residues. The CDR3 DNA sequence: TGTGCCAGCAGGCCTTCGGGACTCTTGACTGAAGCTTTCTTT. Protein product: CASRPSGLLTEAFF.

The chain employs TRBV28 and TRBJ1-4, with D possibly TRBD1 on 5 matching bases. Germline CDR1 and CDR2: MDHEN and SYDVKM. This CDR3 spans 14 amino acids. V was shortened by 5 bases and J by 3 bases, with 10 bases between the two germline ends. The chain's CDR3 is CASSRQGPNEKLFF. CDR3 bases: TGTGCCAGCAGTCGCCAGGGTCCTAATGAAAAACTGTTTTTT.

The CDR3 DNA is TGTGCCTGGGGTTCTAGCGGGACCAACAATGAGCAGTTCTTC. This gives the protein CAWGSSGTNNEQFF. The chain has TRBV30 and TRBJ2-1; 9 nucleotides align to TRBD2. The CDR3 extends over 14 amino acids. CDR1 and CDR2 from the germline V gene are GTSNPN and SVGIG (reference sequence). Losses at the gene ends were 5 bases for V and 5 bases for J; bases not matched to a gene: 7.

This chain joins TRBV6-5 and TRBJ2-7; unclear D gene. The CDR3 has 13 residues. In germline, CDR1 is MNHEY, CDR2 SVGAGI. V was cut by 5 bases and J by 0 bases, with 8 bases left in between. The CDR3 sequence: CASSPLSSYEQYF. CDR3 DNA sequence: TGTGCCAGCAGTCCTCTGAGCTCCTACGAGCAGTACTTC.

This chain connects TRBV18 to TRBJ1-5, with 8 nucleotides matching TRBD1. Losses at the gene ends were 3 bases for V and 4 bases for J; bases not matched to a gene: 5. The CDR3 consists of 15 residues. CDR1 is KGHSH, CDR2 LQKENI, per germline. The CDR3 sequence is CASSPGTGVNQPQHF. As DNA, the CDR3 is TGTGCCAGCTCACCCGGGACAGGAGTTAATCAGCCCCAGCATTTT. Based on the CDR3 plus reference TRBV18 and TRBJ1-5, the full variable domain is NAGVMQNPRHLVRRRGQEARLRCSPMKGHSHVYWYRQLPEEGLKFMVYLQKENIIDESGMPKERFSAEFPKEGPSILRIQQVVRGDSAAYFCASSPGTGVNQPQHFGDGTRLSIL.

The V gene is TRBV19, the J gene TRBJ1-1; D is unclear. The CDR3 has 13 residues. The V end lost 6 bases, the J end lost 0 bases, and 8 bases lay between the germline ends. Germline V gives CDR1 LNHDA, CDR2 SQIVND (reference sequence). The chain's CDR3 is CASRQHMNTEAFF. The CDR3 DNA is TGTGCCAGTAGGCAGCACATGAACACTGAAGCTTTCTTT.

This clonotype occurred a few times. The chain links TRBV30 to TRBJ2-7, with 8 bases aligning to TRBD1. Germline assignment: CDR1 GTSNPN and CDR2 SVGIG (reference sequence). The V and J ends lost 1 base and 4 bases, in that order; junction bases with no gene match: 3. The CDR3 spans 13 residues. CDR3 residues: CAWSGDRTYEQYF. The CDR3 coding sequence is TGTGCCTGGAGTGGGGACAGGACTTACGAGCAGTACTTC. The entire variable domain, with the rest obtained from reference TRBV30 and TRBJ2-7, is as follows: SQTIHQWPATLVQPVGSPLSLECTVEGTSNPNLYWYRQAAGRGLQLLFYSVGIGQISSEVPQNLSASRPQDRQFILSSKKLLLSDSGFYLCAWSGDRTYEQYFGPGTRLTVT.

In this sample, this clonotype turned up a few times. V gene TRBV12-3 or TRBV12-4 combines with J gene TRBJ1-1, with D tentatively TRBD1 (6 bases). The CDR3 loop spans 13 amino acids. The V end lost 3 bases, the J end lost 4 bases, and 9 bases lay between the germline ends. The CDR3 DNA follows: TGTGCCAGCAGTTTCAAGGGGGTCACTGAAGCTTTCTTT. Its translation: CASSFKGVTEAFF.

This clonotype has only a few counts. V usage is TRBV15 and J usage is TRBJ2-7; perhaps D is TRBD1 or TRBD2 (5 bases each). Germline V lookup: CDR1 LNHNV, CDR2 YYDKDF (reference sequence). This CDR3 region has 15 residues. Trimming left V 1 base short and J 4 bases short, with 14 bases between. CDR3 sequence: CATSRVDRGQYEQYF. In DNA, the CDR3 is TGTGCCACCAGCAGAGTGGATCGGGGCCAATACGAGCAGTACTTC.

Only a few counts were recorded for this clonotype. V gene TRBV19 combines with J gene TRBJ2-1; D is perhaps TRBD1 or TRBD2 (6 bases each). Trimming left V 6 bases short and J 4 bases short, with 10 bases between. This CDR3 spans 13 amino acids. The germline gives CDR1 LNHDA, CDR2 SQIVND (reference sequence). The CDR3, as DNA: TGTGCCAGTAGCGGGGGCGGGTACAATGAGCAGTTCTTC. Translation gives CASSGGGYNEQFF.